The clone carrying this T cell receptor beta chain was seen ten or more times. The sample comes from a study of neurological immune-mediated disorders. Study in general: The 35 or so multiple sclerosis patients comprised roughly 31 that were relapsing-remitting and 3 that were secondary progressive.

The authors produced cDNA by 5'RACE using 10-nucleotide random UMIs. TCRdb reanalysed the 5' RACE reads using MiXCR and keeps one entry per CDR3 protein. The sample holds roughly 62,000 distinct CDR3 sequences; 3.5% to 4.5% are singletons and the top ten take 2.2%. From germline, CDR1 is ENHRY and CDR2 SYGVKD. There are 17 residues in the CDR3. The trim removed 5 bases at V and 0 bases at J, leaving 10 bases unmatched. The chain employs TRBV10-3 and TRBJ1-5; 7 bases align to TRBD1. This clonotype was obtained from a woman in her forties or fifties with multiple sclerosis. Sequencing used PBMCs. CDR3 in amino acids: CAISRDRTVYSNQPQHF. For the CDR3, the DNA is TGTGCCATCAGTCGGGACAGAACCGTCTATAGCAATCAGCCCCAGCATTTT.